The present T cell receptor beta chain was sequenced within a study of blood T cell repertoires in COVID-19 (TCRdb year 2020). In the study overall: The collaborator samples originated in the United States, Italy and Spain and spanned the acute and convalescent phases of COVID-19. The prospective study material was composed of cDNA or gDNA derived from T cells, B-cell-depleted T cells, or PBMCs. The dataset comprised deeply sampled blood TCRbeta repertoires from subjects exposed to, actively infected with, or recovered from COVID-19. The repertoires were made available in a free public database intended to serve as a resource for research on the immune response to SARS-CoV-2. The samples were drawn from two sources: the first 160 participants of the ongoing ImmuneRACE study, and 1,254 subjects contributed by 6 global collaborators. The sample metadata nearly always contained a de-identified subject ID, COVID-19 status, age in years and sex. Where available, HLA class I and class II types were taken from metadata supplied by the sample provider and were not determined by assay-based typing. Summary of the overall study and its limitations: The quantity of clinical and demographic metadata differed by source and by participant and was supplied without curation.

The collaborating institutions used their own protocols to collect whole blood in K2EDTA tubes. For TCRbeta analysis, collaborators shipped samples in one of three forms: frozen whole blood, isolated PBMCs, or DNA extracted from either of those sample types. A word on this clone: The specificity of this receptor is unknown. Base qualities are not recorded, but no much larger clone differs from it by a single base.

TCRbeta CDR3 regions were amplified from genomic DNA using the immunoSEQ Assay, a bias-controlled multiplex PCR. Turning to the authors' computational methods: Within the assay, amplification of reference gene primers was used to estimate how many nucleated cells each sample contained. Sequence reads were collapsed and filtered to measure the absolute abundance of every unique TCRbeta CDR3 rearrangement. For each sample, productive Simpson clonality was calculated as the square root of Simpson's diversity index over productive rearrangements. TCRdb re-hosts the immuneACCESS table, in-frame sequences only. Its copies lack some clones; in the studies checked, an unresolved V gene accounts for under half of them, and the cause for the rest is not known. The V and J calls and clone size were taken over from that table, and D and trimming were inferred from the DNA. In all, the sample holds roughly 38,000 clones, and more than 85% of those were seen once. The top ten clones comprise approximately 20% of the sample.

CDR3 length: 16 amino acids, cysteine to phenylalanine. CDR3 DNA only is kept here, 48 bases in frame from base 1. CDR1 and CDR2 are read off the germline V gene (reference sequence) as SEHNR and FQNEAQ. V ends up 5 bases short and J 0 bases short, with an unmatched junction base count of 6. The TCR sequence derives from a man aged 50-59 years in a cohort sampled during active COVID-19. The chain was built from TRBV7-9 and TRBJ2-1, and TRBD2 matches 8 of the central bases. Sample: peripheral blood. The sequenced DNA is TGTGCCAGCAGCCCCTCAAGCGGGAGCTCCTACAATGAGCAGTTCTTC. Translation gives CASSPSSGSSYNEQFF.